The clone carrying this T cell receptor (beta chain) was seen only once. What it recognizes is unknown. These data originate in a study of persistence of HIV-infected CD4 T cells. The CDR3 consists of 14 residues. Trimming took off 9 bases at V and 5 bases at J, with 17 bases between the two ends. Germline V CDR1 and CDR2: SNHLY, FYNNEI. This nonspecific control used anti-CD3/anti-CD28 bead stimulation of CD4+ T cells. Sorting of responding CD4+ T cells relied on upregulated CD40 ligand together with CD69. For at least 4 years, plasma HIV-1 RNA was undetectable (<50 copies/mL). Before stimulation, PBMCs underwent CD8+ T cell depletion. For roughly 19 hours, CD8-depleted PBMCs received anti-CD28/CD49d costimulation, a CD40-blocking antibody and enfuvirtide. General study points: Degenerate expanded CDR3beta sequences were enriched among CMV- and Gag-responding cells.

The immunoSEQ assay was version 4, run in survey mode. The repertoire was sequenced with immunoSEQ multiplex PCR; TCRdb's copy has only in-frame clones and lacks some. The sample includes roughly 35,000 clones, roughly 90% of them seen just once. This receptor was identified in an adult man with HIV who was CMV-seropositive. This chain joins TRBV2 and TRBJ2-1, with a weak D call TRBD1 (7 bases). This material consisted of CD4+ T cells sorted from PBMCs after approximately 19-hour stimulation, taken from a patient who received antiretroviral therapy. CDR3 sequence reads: CARAGQRRNNEQFF. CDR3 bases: TGTGCCAGGGCGGGACAGCGTCGGAACAATGAGCAGTTCTTC.